This T cell receptor (beta chain) is from a study of memory CD4+ T cells and cytomegalovirus serostatus. The protocol was immunoSEQ multiplex PCR, while the TCRdb copy is restricted to in-frame clones and leaves out a portion. The sample contains about 56,000 clones, about three quarters of which appear only once. The sort gate was single viable CD3+CD4+CD8-CD45RO+ cells for memory CD4+ T cells. Germline V CDR1 and CDR2: MNHNS, SASEGT. This CDR3 is built from 13 residues. V lost 7 bases and J lost 1, with 10 bases in between. Sample: memory CD4+ T cells from blood. The sequence came from an adult in good health and CMV-seropositive. The chain is built from TRBV6-1 and TRBJ1-2; D is undetermined. This CDR3 reads CASNLEDNYGYTF. The DNA of the CDR3 is TGTGCCAGCAATCTAGAGGATAACTATGGCTACACCTTC.